This TCR beta chain derives from a study of T cell responses to AZD1222 COVID-19 vaccine. For this clone: Its antigen is still unknown.

Germline CDR1 and CDR2: SEHNR and FQNEAQ (reference sequence). V shed 4 bases and J 0 bases; nucleotides not matched to a gene: 6. This CDR3 region has 16 residues. The study, taken as a whole, reports: Nearly half of spike-specific TCRs reportedly target unmutated variant regions. The study sampled repertoires only after the peak T cell response. Baseline seropositivity occurred in only six AZD1222 recipients.

Sequenced by immunoSEQ multiplex PCR; TCRdb stores in-frame clones only, minus some. The sample lists 150,000 to 200,000 clones, around 88% seen once, with roughly 11% in the top ten. V and J are TRBV7-9 and TRBJ1-1; 9 positions match TRBD1. The sample was peripheral blood, taken 28 days after the second AZD1222 dose. The receptor's source is an adult who received the AZD1222 COVID-19 vaccine. The CDR3 region has the DNA TGTGCCAGCAGCTCACGGGACAGGGATATGAACACTGAAGCTTTCTTT. Protein product: CASSSRDRDMNTEAFF. The full variable domain, its missing parts supplied by reference TRBV7-9 and TRBJ1-1, is DTGVSQNPRHKITKRGQNVTFRCDPISEHNRLYWYRQTLGQGPEFLTYFQNEAQLEKSRLLSDRFSAERPKGSFSTLEIQRTEQGDSAMYLCASSSRDRDMNTEAFFGQGTRLTVV.